The T cell receptor beta chain described here comes from a study of metastatic and nonmetastatic thyroid tumors. Study-wide results and caveats: The study reportedly found significantly higher TCR beta diversity in malignant thyroid tumors than benign nodules, in blood and tumor.

Original methodology: Clinicopathological groups of papillary thyroid cancer showed CDR3 differences that were used to build a distant-metastasis classifier. TCRdb recomputed clones from the PCR reads via MiXCR. The V and J calls and clone size are TCRdb's, not the authors'. This table has 11,000 to 15,000 clones, 25% to 35% appearing once. In germline, CDR1 is SGHAT, CDR2 FQNNGV. Trimming removed 1 base at V and 1 base at J, with 8 bases between. This CDR3 region has 14 residues. Prior to thyroid surgery, none of the patients had received any treatment. About this clone itself: Its target is unknown.

The V gene is TRBV11-2, the J gene TRBJ2-7; D might be TRBD1 (6 bases). The TCR was taken from a female donor with papillary thyroid cancer or a benign thyroid nodule (not recorded which). Some clones in this sample may be carry-over from other donors' samples. The sample was tumor tissue. In DNA, the CDR3 is TGTGCCAGCAGCTTAGGACAGGTTTCCTACGAGCAGTACTTC. Encoded protein: CASSLGQVSYEQYF.